This T cell receptor beta chain was recovered during a study of blood T cells in healthy people across ages. This clonotype was observed many times. Its antigen is not identified. A second roughly 6 to 11 cycle PCR used barcoded and J-beta primers. TCRdb ran MiXCR on the 5' RACE reads and lists one entry per CDR3 protein. The repertoire holds more than 800,000 distinct CDR3 sequences, 29% seen once, with around a sixth in the top ten. General study findings and limits: Greater diversity and more naive CD4+ cells were seen in long-lived donors than in aged donors.

CDR1 and CDR2 from the germline V gene are SGHTA and FQGNSA. Trimming removed 5 bases from V and 0 bases from J, with 15 bases in between. CDR3 length: 16 amino acids. The sequenced material came from blood. The clonotype originates from a woman of 80 years or more in good health. V usage is TRBV7-2 and J usage is TRBJ2-3; TRBD1 might be the D (6 bases). CDR3 nucleotide sequence: TGTGCCAGCAGCAACTCCGGGACAACTAGCACAGATACGCAGTATTTT. This encodes CASSNSGTTSTDTQYF.